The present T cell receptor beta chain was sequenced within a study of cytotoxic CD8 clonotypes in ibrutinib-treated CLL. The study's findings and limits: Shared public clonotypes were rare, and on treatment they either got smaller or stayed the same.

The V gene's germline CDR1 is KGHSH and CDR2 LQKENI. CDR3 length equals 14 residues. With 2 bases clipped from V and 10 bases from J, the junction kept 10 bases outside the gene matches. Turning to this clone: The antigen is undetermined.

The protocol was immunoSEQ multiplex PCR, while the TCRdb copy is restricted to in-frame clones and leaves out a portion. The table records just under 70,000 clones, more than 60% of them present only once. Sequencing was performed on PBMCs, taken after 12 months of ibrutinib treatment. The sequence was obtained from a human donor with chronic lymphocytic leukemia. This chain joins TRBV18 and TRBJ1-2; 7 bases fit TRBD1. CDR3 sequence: CASSPNEGAEDYTF. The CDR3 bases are TGTGCCAGCTCACCAAACGAGGGGGCGGAAGACTACACCTTC.